The clone carrying this T cell receptor (beta chain) has only one observation. This entry is derived from a study of control samples from healthy donors and cancer patients. Trimming pared 3 bases from V and 3 bases from J, leaving 15 bases between. The germline gives CDR1 LNHDA, CDR2 SQIVND (reference sequence). CDR3 length: 16 residues. Only in-frame clones appear in the TCRdb table, and some are missing; sequencing was by immunoSEQ multiplex PCR. The table has approximately 140,000 clones, 91% seen once; the top ten hold approximately 7%. This receptor was taken from a man younger than 35 in good health. The sequenced sample was blood. V and J are TRBV19 and TRBJ1-5, with D possibly being TRBD1 (6 bases). For the CDR3, the DNA is TGTGCCAGTAGTATCGAGGGGGTCTGGATCAATCAGCCCCAGCATTTT. Translation: CASSIEGVWINQPQHF.